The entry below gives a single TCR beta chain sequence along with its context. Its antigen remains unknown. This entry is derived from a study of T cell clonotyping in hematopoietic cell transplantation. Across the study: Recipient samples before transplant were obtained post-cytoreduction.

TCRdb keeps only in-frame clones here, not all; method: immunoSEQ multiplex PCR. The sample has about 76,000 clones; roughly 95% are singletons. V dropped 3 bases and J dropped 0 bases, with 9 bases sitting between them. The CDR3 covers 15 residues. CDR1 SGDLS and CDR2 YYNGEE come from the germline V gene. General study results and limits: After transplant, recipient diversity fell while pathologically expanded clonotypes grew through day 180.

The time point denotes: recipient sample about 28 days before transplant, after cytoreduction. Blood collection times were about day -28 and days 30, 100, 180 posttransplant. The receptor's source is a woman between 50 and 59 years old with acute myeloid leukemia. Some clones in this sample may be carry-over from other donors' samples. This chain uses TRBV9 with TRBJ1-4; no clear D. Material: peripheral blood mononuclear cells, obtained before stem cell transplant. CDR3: CASSEGPATNEKLFF. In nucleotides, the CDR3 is TGTGCCAGCAGCGAAGGCCCCGCAACTAATGAAAAACTGTTTTTT.